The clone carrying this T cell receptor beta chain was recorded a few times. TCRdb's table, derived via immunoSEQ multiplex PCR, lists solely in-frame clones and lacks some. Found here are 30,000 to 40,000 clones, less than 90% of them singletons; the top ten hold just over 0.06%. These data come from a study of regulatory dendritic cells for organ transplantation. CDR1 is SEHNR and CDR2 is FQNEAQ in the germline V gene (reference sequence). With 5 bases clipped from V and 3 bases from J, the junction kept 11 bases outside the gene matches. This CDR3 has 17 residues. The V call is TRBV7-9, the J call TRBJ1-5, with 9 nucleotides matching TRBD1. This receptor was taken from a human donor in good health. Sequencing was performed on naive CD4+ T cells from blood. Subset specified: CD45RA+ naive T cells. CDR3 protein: CASSQHTDRGYNQPQHF. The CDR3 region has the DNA TGTGCCAGCAGCCAACACACGGACAGGGGATACAATCAGCCCCAGCATTTT.